The rows below give T cell receptor beta chains drawn from one sample of a study of shared clonotypes between healthy human individuals. The table came from immunoSEQ multiplex PCR; TCRdb's copy has only in-frame clones and leaves some out. The table has more than 2 million clones, roughly 94% seen once. Source material: naive CD4+ T cells sorted from blood. Receptors were obtained from a young man in good health. Each CDR3 is given with its conserved first and last residue. Fields, in order: J gene, D gene, clone size, V gene, CDR3 DNA, CDR3 protein. D genes are given only for firm matches. Expanded clones get a size class; other rows say once, few or many, or leave the size out.

J gene: TRBJ2-1
D gene: TRBD2
clone size: NA
V gene: TRBV7-8
CDR3 DNA: TGTGCCAGCAGCTTAGGGAAGCGGGAAAGACCCTTCTTC
CDR3 protein: CASSLGKRERPFF

J gene: TRBJ2-6
D gene: NA
clone size: NA
V gene: TRBV30
CDR3 DNA: TGTGCCTGGAGTAGAGGGATGTCTGGGGCCAACGTCCTGACTTTC
CDR3 protein: CAWSRGMSGANVLTF

J gene: TRBJ1-5
D gene: NA
clone size: NA
V gene: TRBV28
CDR3 DNA: TGTGCCAGCAGTTTACCCGATCAGCCCCAGCATTTT
CDR3 protein: CASSLPDQPQHF

J gene: TRBJ2-7
D gene: TRBD2
clone size: NA
V gene: TRBV28
CDR3 DNA: TGTGCCAGCAGTCTAGCGGGAGAGTCCCACGAGCAGTACTTC
CDR3 protein: CASSLAGESHEQYF

J gene: TRBJ2-7
D gene: NA
clone size: NA
V gene: TRBV6-6
CDR3 DNA: TGTGCCAGCAGCTACAGGGTTTCATCCTACGAGCAGTACTTC
CDR3 protein: CASSYRVSSYEQYF

J gene: TRBJ2-7
D gene: NA
clone size: once
V gene: TRBV5-8
CDR3 DNA: TGTGCCAGCAGCTCCGAGGTCGGAGGGGTTAGCTCCTACGAGCAGTACTTC
CDR3 protein: CASSSEVGGVSSYEQYF

J gene: TRBJ1-2
D gene: NA
clone size: NA
V gene: TRBV7-2
CDR3 DNA: TGTGCCAGCAGCTTAAGGAACAGTGGTCTTAACTATGGCTACACCTTC
CDR3 protein: CASSLRNSGLNYGYTF

J gene: TRBJ2-3
D gene: NA
clone size: NA
V gene: TRBV29-1
CDR3 DNA: TGCAGCGTCACCGGACTTATCAGCACAGATACGCAGTATTTT
CDR3 protein: CSVTGLISTDTQYF

J gene: TRBJ1-3
D gene: NA
clone size: once
V gene: TRBV11-3
CDR3 DNA: TGTGCCAGCAGCTTAGGGGAATTAGCGTACACCATATATTTT
CDR3 protein: CASSLGELAYTIYF

J gene: TRBJ1-2
D gene: TRBD1
clone size: NA
V gene: TRBV28
CDR3 DNA: TGTGCCAGCAGTTTACGGCAGGGGGTTTATGGCTACACCTTC
CDR3 protein: CASSLRQGVYGYTF

J gene: TRBJ2-7
D gene: NA
clone size: NA
V gene: TRBV7-7
CDR3 DNA: TGTGCTAGCAGCCAAGGTGGCGAGCAGTACTTC
CDR3 protein: CASSQGGEQYF

J gene: TRBJ2-3
D gene: TRBD2
clone size: NA
V gene: TRBV7-2
CDR3 DNA: TGTGCCAGCAGCCCGATGGGAGGACTAGCGGGTTCAGATACGCAGTATTTT
CDR3 protein: CASSPMGGLAGSDTQYF

J gene: TRBJ2-1
D gene: TRBD1
clone size: once
V gene: TRBV5-1
CDR3 DNA: TGCGCCAGCAGCTACCAGACAGGGGGCGCCTTGCTTGAGCAGTTCTTC
CDR3 protein: CASSYQTGGALLEQFF

J gene: TRBJ2-4
D gene: NA
clone size: NA
V gene: TRBV18
CDR3 DNA: TGTGCCAGCTCACCGGAATCTCGTTCCAAAAACATTCAGTACTTC
CDR3 protein: CASSPESRSKNIQYF

J gene: TRBJ1-1
D gene: NA
clone size: NA
V gene: TRBV29-1
CDR3 DNA: TGCAGCGGACGCAGCTTGAACACTGAAGCTTTCTTT
CDR3 protein: CSGRSLNTEAFF

J gene: TRBJ2-3
D gene: TRBD2
clone size: NA
V gene: TRBV7-2
CDR3 DNA: TGTGCCAGCAGTTCGGACCCTCGCCCAGCGGGAGGGATAGGTACGCAGTATTTT
CDR3 protein: CASSSDPRPAGGIGTQYF

J gene: TRBJ2-2
D gene: TRBD1
clone size: NA
V gene: TRBV5-1
CDR3 DNA: TGCGCCAGCAGGGACAGGGCTGACACCGGGGAGCTGTTTTTT
CDR3 protein: CASRDRADTGELFF

J gene: TRBJ2-3
D gene: NA
clone size: NA
V gene: TRBV6-1
CDR3 DNA: TGTGCCAGCAGTGAAAGGGGGGGCTTAGATACGCAGTATTTT
CDR3 protein: CASSERGGLDTQYF

J gene: TRBJ1-3
D gene: NA
clone size: NA
V gene: TRBV7-2
CDR3 DNA: TGTGCCAGCAGCTTACGGACAGCAGGAAACACCATATATTTT
CDR3 protein: CASSLRTAGNTIYF

J gene: TRBJ2-7
D gene: TRBD1
clone size: NA
V gene: TRBV5-4
CDR3 DNA: TGTGCCAGCAGCATTACCGGGACAGGGATGAACTACGAGCAGTACTTC
CDR3 protein: CASSITGTGMNYEQYF

J gene: TRBJ2-7
D gene: NA
clone size: NA
V gene: TRBV4-3
CDR3 DNA: TGCGCCAGCAGCCAAGGGCAGGGGCGCGAGCAGTACTTC
CDR3 protein: CASSQGQGREQYF

J gene: TRBJ2-6
D gene: NA
clone size: NA
V gene: TRBV7-6
CDR3 DNA: TGTGCCAGCAGCCCACCGACAAAGGCAGGGGCCAACGTCCTGACTTTC
CDR3 protein: CASSPPTKAGANVLTF

J gene: TRBJ1-5
D gene: NA
clone size: few
V gene: TRBV6-5
CDR3 DNA: TGTGCCAGCAGCCCCACTAGTAGCAATCAGCCCCAGCATTTT
CDR3 protein: CASSPTSSNQPQHF

J gene: TRBJ2-5
D gene: TRBD2
clone size: NA
V gene: TRBV30
CDR3 DNA: TGTGCCTGGAGTGTACGGACTAGCGGGAGGGGAGAGACCCAGTACTTC
CDR3 protein: CAWSVRTSGRGETQYF

J gene: TRBJ2-5
D gene: NA
clone size: NA
V gene: TRBV5-4
CDR3 DNA: TGTGCCAGCAGCTTGGCAGGGGGGAAAGAGACCCAGTACTTC
CDR3 protein: CASSLAGGKETQYF

J gene: TRBJ2-5
D gene: TRBD1
clone size: NA
V gene: TRBV28
CDR3 DNA: TGTGCCAGCAGTTCCCCGGGACAGGGGGGAGAGACCCAGTACTTC
CDR3 protein: CASSSPGQGGETQYF

J gene: TRBJ2-5
D gene: NA
clone size: NA
V gene: TRBV5-1
CDR3 DNA: TGCGCCAGCAGCTTGGCCGGGAGTCAAGAGACCCAGTACTTC
CDR3 protein: CASSLAGSQETQYF

J gene: TRBJ1-5
D gene: TRBD1
clone size: NA
V gene: TRBV6-6
CDR3 DNA: TGTGCCAGCAGTAGACAGGGGGCCCAGCCCCAGCATTTT
CDR3 protein: CASSRQGAQPQHF

J gene: TRBJ2-2
D gene: TRBD2
clone size: NA
V gene: TRBV7-7
CDR3 DNA: TGTGCTAGCAGCCAAGGACTAGCGGGAGTTACCGGGGAGCTGTTTTTT
CDR3 protein: CASSQGLAGVTGELFF

J gene: TRBJ1-2
D gene: TRBD1
clone size: NA
V gene: TRBV6-1
CDR3 DNA: TGTGCCAGCAGTGATCTAGCGGACTACAGGGGGAACTATGGCTACACCTTC
CDR3 protein: CASSDLADYRGNYGYTF

J gene: TRBJ1-1
D gene: NA
clone size: NA
V gene: TRBV6-5
CDR3 DNA: TGTGCCAGTTCGACAACTTTGAACACTGAAGCTTTCTTT
CDR3 protein: CASSTTLNTEAFF